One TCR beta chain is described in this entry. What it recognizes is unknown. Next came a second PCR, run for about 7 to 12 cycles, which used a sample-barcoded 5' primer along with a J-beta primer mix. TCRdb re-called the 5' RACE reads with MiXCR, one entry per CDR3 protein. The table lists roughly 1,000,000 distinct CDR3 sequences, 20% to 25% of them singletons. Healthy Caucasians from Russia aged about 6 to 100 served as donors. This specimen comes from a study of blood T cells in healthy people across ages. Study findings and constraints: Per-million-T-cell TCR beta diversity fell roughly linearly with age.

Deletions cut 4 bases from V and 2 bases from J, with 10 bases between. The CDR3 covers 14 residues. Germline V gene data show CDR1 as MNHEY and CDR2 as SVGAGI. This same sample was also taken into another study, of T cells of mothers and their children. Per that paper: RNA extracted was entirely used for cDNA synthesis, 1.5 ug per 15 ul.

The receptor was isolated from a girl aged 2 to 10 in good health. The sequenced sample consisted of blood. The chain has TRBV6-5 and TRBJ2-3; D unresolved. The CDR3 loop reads CASSFYSITDTQYF. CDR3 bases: TGTGCCAGCAGTTTTTACTCTATCACAGATACGCAGTATTTT.